This T cell receptor (beta chain) was identified during a study of blood T cell repertoires in COVID-19. The length of the CDR3 is 15 residues. Trimming took off 4 bases at V and 0 bases at J, with 14 bases between the two ends. Germline CDR1 reads SGHRS; CDR2 reads YFSETQ. Produced via immunoSEQ multiplex PCR; TCRdb's table is partial and in-frame only. The sample contains about 490,000 clones, approximately 85% of which appear only once. Sequencing was done on a sample of peripheral blood. This receptor was identified in a human donor in a cohort sampled during active COVID-19. The chain recombines TRBV5-1 with TRBJ2-7, with no clear D. DNA of the CDR3: TGCGCCAGCAGCCCCGACACAAGTTTCTCCTACGAGCAGTACTTC. Translated: CASSPDTSFSYEQYF.